Included here is one TCR beta chain sequence, with context. What it recognizes is unknown. These data originate in a study of T-cell memory formation after mild COVID-19. Germline lookup yields CDR1 SGDLS and CDR2 YYNGEE. This CDR3 is 15 amino acids long. The J segment lost 0 bases and the V segment lost 0 bases, leaving 1 base of the junction unmatched. Overall study findings and caveats: The main location of contracting CD4+ clones was CM and EM, and that of contracting CD8+ clones was EMRA. Detection of some responders pre-infection suggested pre-existing cross-reactive memory T cells participated.

TCRdb re-called the 5' RACE reads with MiXCR, one entry per CDR3 protein. The data show about 560,000 distinct CDR3 sequences, 15% to 20% seen once. The receptor's source is an adult woman who had mild COVID-19 (a few samples of this study predate the infection). Cell type and time point are not known. The source material was PBMCs or a T cell subset sorted from them (not recorded which). This chain connects TRBV9 to TRBJ2-3, with 7 bases matching TRBD1. The CDR3 sequence: CASSVAQGSTDTQYF. Written as DNA, the CDR3 is TGTGCCAGCAGCGTAGCACAGGGGAGCACAGATACGCAGTATTTT.